This T cell receptor beta chain was identified during a study of blood T cell repertoires in COVID-19. Whole-study context: Sites across the United States, Italy and Spain contributed samples from acute and convalescent COVID-19. T cells, B-cell-depleted T cells, or PBMCs provided the cDNA or gDNA that served as material.

The data were produced by immunoSEQ multiplex PCR, yet TCRdb's version contains in-frame clones alone and is incomplete. The sample lists 200,000 to 250,000 clones; around three quarters were seen once. CDR3 length: 14 residues. The germline V gene has CDR1 LNHDA and CDR2 SQIVND (reference sequence). V shed 11 bases and J shed 0 bases, with 16 bases lying between them. Sequenced sample: peripheral blood. The chain links TRBV19 to TRBJ1-1, with D perhaps TRBD1 (6 bases). The source is a woman between 70 and 85 years old with acute or convalescent COVID-19. This chain's CDR3 is CAVRDTPLNTEAFF. CDR3 DNA sequence: TGTGCCGTCCGGGACACTCCTTTGAACACTGAAGCTTTCTTT.